The present T cell receptor beta chain was sequenced within a study of blood T cell repertoires in COVID-19. Assay used: immunoSEQ multiplex PCR; TCRdb lists only in-frame clones, some missing. The table lists approximately 500,000 clones, roughly 89% of them singletons, with about 8% in the top ten. Trimming pared 4 bases from V and 3 bases from J, leaving 18 bases between. The length of the CDR3 is 16 residues. Germline-derived CDR1 and CDR2 are LGHDT and YNNKEL (reference sequence). Sequences were obtained from peripheral blood. This chain connects TRBV3-1 (or the pseudogene TRBV3-2) to TRBJ1-2; D may be TRBD1 (5 bases). This receptor was obtained from a woman aged 45-65 years with COVID-19, enrolled during active disease. This CDR3 is CASSRGAEWEHYGYTF. The CDR3 nucleotides are TGTGCCAGCAGCCGGGGCGCCGAGTGGGAACACTATGGCTACACCTTC.